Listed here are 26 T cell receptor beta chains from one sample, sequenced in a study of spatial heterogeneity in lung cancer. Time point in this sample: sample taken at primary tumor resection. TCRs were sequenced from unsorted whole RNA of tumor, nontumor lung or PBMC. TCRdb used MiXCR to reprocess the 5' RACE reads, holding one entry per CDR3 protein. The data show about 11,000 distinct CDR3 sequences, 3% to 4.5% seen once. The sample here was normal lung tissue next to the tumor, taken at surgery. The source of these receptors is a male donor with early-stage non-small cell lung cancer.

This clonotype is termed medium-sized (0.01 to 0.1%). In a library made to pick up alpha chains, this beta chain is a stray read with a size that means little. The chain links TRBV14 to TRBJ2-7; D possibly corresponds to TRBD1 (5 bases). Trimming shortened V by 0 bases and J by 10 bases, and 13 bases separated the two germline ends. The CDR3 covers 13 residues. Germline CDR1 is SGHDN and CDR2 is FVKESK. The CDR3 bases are TGTGCCAGCAGCCAAGATAGGCGGACACTCCAGTACTTC. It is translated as CASSQDRRTLQYF. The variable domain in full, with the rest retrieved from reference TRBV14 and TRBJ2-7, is EAGVTQFPSHSVIEKGQTVTLRCDPISGHDNLYWYRRVMGKEIKFLLHFVKESKQDESGMPNNRFLAERTGGTYSTLKVQPAELEDSGVYFCASSQDRRTLQYFGPGTRLTVT.

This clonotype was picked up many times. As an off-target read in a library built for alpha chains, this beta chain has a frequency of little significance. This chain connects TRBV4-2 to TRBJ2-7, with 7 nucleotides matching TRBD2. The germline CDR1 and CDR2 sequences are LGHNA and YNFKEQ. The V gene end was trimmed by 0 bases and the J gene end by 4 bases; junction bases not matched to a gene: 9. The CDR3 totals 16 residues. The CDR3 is CASSQEVGGGPYEQYF. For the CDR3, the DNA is TGTGCCAGCAGCCAAGAGGTAGGCGGGGGACCTTACGAGCAGTACTTC.

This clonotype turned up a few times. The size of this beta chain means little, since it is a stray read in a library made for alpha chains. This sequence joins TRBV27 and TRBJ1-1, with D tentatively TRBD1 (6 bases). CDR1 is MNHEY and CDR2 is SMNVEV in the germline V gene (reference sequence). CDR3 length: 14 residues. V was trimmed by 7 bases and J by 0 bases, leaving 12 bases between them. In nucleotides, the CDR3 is TGTGCCAGCAAAACGGGACAATTGAACACTGAAGCTTTCTTT. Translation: CASKTGQLNTEAFF.

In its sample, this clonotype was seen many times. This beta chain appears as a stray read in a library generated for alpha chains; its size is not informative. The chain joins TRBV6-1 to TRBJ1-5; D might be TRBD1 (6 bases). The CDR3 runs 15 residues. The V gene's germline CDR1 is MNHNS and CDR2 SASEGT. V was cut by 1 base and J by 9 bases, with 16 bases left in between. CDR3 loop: CASSEVQGPRGPQHF. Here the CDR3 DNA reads TGTGCCAGCAGTGAAGTTCAAGGACCCAGGGGGCCCCAGCATTTT.

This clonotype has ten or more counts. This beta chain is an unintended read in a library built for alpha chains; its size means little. Here the CDR3 DNA reads TGCAGTGCCTTGGACAGGGCTAGCAATCAGCCCCAGCATTTT. This gives the protein CSALDRASNQPQHF. The gene calls are TRBV20-1 and TRBJ1-5, with 8 bases lining up with TRBD1. There are 14 residues in the CDR3. Germline CDR1 reads DFQATT; CDR2 reads SNEGSKA (reference sequence). With V trimmed by 6 bases and J by 0 bases, 4 bases remained unmatched.

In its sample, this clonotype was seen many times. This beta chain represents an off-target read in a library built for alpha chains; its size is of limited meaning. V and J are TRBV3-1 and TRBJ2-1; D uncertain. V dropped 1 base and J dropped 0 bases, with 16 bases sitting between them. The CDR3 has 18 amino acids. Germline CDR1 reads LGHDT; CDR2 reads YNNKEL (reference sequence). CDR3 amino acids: CASSQALRATSSYNEQFF. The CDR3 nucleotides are TGTGCCAGCAGCCAAGCACTACGCGCGACGAGCTCCTACAATGAGCAGTTCTTC.

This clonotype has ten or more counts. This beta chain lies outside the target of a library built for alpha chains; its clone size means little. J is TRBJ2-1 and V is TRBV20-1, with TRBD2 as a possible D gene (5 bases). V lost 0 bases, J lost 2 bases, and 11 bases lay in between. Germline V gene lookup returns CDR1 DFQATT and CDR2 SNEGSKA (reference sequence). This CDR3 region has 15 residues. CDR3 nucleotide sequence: TGCAGTGCTAGAGATCTAAGCGGAACCTACAATGAGCAGTTCTTC. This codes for CSARDLSGTYNEQFF.

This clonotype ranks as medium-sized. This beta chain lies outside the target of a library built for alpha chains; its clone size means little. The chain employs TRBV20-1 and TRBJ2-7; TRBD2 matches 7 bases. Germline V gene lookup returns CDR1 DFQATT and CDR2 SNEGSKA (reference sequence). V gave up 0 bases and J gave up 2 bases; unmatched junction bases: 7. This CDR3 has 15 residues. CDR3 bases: TGCAGTGCTAGAGAAGTTCTAGCGGATACCTACGAGCAGTACTTC. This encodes CSAREVLADTYEQYF.

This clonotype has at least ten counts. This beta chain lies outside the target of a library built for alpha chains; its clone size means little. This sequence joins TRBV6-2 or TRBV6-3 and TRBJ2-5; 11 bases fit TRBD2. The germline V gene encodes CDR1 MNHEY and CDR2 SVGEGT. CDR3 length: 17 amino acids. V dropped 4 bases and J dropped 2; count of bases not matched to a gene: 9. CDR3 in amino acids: CASSFSTGTSGQETQYF. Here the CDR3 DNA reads TGTGCCAGCAGTTTCTCAACCGGGACTAGCGGTCAAGAGACCCAGTACTTC.

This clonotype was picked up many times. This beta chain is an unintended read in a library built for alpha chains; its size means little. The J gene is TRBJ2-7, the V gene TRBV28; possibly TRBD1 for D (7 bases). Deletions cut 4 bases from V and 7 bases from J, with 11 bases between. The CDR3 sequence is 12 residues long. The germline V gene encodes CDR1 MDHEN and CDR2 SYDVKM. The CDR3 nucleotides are TGTGCCAGCAGTTCGACAGGGAGGGAGCAGTACTTC. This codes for CASSSTGREQYF.

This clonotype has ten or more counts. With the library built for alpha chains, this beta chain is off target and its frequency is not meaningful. The CDR3 nucleotides are TGTGCCAGCAGTTCGGGATGGGGCTCTGGAAACACCATATATTTT. Its protein is CASSSGWGSGNTIYF. V gene TRBV27 combines with J gene TRBJ1-3; no reliable D call. The CDR3 is made up of 15 amino acids. CDR1 is MNHEY and CDR2 is SMNVEV in the germline V gene (reference sequence). V gave up 4 bases and J gave up 0 bases, with 10 bases separating them.

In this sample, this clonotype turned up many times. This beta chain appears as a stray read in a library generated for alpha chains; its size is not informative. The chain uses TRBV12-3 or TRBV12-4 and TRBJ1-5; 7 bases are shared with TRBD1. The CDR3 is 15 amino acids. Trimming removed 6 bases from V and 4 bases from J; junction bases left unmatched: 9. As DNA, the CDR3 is TGTGCCAGCAGCCCAAGGACAGGACAGAATCAGCCCCAGCATTTT. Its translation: CASSPRTGQNQPQHF.

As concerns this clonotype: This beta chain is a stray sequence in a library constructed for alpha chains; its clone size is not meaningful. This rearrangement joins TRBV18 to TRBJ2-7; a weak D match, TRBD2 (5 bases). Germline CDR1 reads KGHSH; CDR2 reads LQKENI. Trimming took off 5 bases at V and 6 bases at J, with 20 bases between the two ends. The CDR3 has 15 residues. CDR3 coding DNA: TGTGCCAGCTCATTTGGAGAGGGTAATCGGGGCGAGCAGTACTTC. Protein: CASSFGEGNRGEQYF.

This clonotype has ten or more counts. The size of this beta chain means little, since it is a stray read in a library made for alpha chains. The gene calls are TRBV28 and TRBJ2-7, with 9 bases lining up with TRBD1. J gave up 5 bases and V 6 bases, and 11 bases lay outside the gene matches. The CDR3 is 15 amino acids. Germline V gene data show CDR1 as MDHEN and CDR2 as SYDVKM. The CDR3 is CASSPTGTGSHEQYF. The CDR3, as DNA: TGTGCCAGCAGCCCCACCGGGACAGGGTCCCACGAGCAGTACTTC.

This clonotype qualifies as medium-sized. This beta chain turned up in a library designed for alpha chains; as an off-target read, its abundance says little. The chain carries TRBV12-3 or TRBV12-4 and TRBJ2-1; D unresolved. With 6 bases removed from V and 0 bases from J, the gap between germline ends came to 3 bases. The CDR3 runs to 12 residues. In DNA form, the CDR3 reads TGTGCCAGCAGCTACTCCTACAATGAGCAGTTCTTC. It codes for CASSYSYNEQFF.

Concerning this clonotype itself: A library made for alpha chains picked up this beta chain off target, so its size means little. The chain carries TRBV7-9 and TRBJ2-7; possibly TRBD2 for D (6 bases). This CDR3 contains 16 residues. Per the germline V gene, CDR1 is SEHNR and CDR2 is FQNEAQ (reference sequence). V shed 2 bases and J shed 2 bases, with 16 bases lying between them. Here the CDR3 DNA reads TGTGCCAGCAGCTTATCGATTAGCGGCCCGCCCTACGAGCAGTACTTC. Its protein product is CASSLSISGPPYEQYF.

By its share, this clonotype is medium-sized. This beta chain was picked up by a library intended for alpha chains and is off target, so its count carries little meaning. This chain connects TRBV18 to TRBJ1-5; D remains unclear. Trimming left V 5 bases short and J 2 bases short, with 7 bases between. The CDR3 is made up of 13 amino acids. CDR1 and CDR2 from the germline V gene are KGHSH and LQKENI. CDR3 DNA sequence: TGTGCCAGCTCATTTAGGCGCAATCAGCCCCAGCATTTT. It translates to CASSFRRNQPQHF.

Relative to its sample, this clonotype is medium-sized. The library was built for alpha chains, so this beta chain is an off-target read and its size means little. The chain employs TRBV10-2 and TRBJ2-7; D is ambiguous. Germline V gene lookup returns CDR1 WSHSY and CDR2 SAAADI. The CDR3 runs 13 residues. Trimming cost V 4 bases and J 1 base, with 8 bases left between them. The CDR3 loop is CASSAQLSYEQYF. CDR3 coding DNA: TGCGCCAGCAGTGCTCAGTTATCCTACGAGCAGTACTTC.

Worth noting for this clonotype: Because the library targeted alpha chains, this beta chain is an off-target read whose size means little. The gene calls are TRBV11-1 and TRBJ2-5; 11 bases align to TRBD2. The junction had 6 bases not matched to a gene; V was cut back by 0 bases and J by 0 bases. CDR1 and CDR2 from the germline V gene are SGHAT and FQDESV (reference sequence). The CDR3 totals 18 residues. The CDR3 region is CASSLAPSGGPYQETQYF. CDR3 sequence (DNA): TGTGCCAGCAGCTTAGCCCCTAGCGGGGGGCCATACCAAGAGACCCAGTACTTC.

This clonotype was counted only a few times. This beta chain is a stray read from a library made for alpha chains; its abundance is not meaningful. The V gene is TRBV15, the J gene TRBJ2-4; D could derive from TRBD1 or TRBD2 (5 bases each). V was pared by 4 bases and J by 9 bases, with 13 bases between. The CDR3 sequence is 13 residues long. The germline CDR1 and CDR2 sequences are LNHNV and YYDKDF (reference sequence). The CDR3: CATSTAFGGIQYF. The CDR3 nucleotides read TGTGCCACCAGCACGGCATTTGGGGGCATTCAGTACTTC.

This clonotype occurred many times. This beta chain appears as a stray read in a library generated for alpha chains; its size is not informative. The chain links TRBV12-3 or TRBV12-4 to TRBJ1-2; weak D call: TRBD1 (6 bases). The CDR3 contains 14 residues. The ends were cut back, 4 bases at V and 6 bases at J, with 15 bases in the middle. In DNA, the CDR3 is TGTGCCAGCAGTTCTCTACATGACAGGCATGGCTACACCTTC. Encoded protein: CASSSLHDRHGYTF.

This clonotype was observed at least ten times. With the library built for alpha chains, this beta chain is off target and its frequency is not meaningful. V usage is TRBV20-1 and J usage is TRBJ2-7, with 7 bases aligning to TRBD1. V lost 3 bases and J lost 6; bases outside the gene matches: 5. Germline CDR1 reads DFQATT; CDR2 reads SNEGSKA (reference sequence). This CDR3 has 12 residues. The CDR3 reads CSASSQGSEQYF. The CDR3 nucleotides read TGCAGTGCTAGTTCACAGGGGTCCGAGCAGTACTTC.

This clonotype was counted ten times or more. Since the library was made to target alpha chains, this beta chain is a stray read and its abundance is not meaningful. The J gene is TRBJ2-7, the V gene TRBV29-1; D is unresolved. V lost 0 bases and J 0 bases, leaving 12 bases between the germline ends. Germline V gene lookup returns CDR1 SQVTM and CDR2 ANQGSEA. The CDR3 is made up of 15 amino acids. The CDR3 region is CSVEEPPGSSYEQYF. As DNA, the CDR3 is TGCAGCGTTGAAGAGCCCCCCGGCAGCTCCTACGAGCAGTACTTC.

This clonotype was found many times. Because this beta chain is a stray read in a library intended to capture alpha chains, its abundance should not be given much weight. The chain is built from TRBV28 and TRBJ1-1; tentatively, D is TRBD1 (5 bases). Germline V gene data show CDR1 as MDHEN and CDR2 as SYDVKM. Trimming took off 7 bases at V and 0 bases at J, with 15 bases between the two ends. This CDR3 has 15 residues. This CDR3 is CASIASTAMNTEAFF. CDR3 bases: TGTGCCAGCATTGCATCGACAGCGATGAACACTGAAGCTTTCTTT.

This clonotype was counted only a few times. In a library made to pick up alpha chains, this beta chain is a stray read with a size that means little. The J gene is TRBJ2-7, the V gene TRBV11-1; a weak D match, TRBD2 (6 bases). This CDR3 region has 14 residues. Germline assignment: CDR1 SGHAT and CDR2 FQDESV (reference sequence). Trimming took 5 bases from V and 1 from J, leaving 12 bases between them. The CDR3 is CASSHPGLSYEQYF. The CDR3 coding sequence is TGTGCCAGCAGCCATCCGGGACTTTCCTACGAGCAGTACTTC.

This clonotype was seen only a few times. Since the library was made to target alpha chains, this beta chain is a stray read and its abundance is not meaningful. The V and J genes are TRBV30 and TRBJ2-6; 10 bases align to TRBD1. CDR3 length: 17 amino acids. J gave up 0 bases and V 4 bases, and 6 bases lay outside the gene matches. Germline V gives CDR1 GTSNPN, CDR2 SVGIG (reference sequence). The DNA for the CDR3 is TGTGCCTGGACCCGGGACAGGGGCTTCTCTGGGGCCAACGTCCTGACTTTC. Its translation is CAWTRDRGFSGANVLTF. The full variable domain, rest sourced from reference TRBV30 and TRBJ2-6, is SQTIHQWPATLVQPVGSPLSLECTVEGTSNPNLYWYRQAAGRGLQLLFYSVGIGQISSEVPQNLSASRPQDRQFILSSKKLLLSDSGFYLCAWTRDRGFSGANVLTFGAGSRLTVL.